The 30 T cell receptor beta chains reported below all come from one sample, sequenced in a study of T cells in Graves' hyperthyroidism and ophthalmopathy. TCR beta CDR3 sequences were amplified from RNA transcripts. HTBI primers were employed in a first-round RT-PCR of the TCR CDR3. Using its own MiXCR run on the multiplex PCR reads, TCRdb lists one record per CDR3 protein. Counted here are some 300,000 distinct CDR3 sequences, roughly 20% occurring once; the ten biggest clones make up under 40%. Sequences were obtained from blood. Receptors were obtained from a man aged 50 or older with Graves' ophthalmopathy.

This clonotype showed up just a few times. The V call is TRBV7-2, the J call TRBJ1-1; D is uncertain. Trimming took 5 bases from V and 5 from J, leaving 12 bases between them. The CDR3 is made up of 13 amino acids. Germline CDR1 and CDR2: SGHTA and FQGNSA. The CDR3 DNA reads TGTGCCAGCAGCACAAAATACGGGACTGAAGCTTTCTTT. Its protein is CASSTKYGTEAFF.

This chain links TRBV10-3 with TRBJ2-7; perhaps TRBD2 as D (5 bases). CDR3 length: 14 amino acids. The V gene lost 0 bases and the J gene lost 6 bases, with 12 bases spanning the gap. Germline assignment: CDR1 ENHRY and CDR2 SYGVKD. Here the CDR3 DNA reads TGTGCCATCAGTGAGTCTCAGAGGGTGTTCGAGCAGTACTTC. It is translated as CAISESQRVFEQYF.

This clonotype was counted a few times. The chain combines TRBV6-1 with TRBJ1-2; unclear D gene. Germline V gene lookup returns CDR1 MNHNS and CDR2 SASEGT. Between the trimmed V and J ends, which lost 7 bases and 4 bases, there was a span of 13 bases. The length of the CDR3 is 13 residues. The DNA of the CDR3 is TGTGCCAGCATCTCAACTGAATCCTATGGCTACACCTTC. It yields the protein CASISTESYGYTF.

This clonotype was picked up a small number of times. The chain carries TRBV7-9 and TRBJ1-2; 7 nucleotides align to TRBD1. CDR1 and CDR2 from the germline V gene are SEHNR and FQNEAQ (reference sequence). This CDR3 region has 15 residues. Unmatched junction bases numbered 10, after V lost 2 bases and J lost 7 bases. The chain's CDR3 is CASSLLGTDSFGYTF. CDR3 DNA: TGTGCCAGCAGCTTATTGGGGACAGACTCTTTTGGCTACACCTTC.

The chain joins TRBV10-3 to TRBJ1-2, with TRBD1 identical over 10 bases. The CDR3 is 15 residues long. Per germline, CDR1 ENHRY and CDR2 SYGVKD. With 5 bases clipped from V and 0 bases from J, the junction kept 3 bases outside the gene matches. The CDR3 region is CAISTGTGANYGYTF. The CDR3 region has the DNA TGTGCCATCAGTACCGGGACAGGGGCTAACTATGGCTACACCTTC.

This clonotype came up many times. The chain joins TRBV27 to TRBJ2-1; tentative D call: TRBD2 (5 bases). Germline loops: CDR1 MNHEY, CDR2 SMNVEV (reference sequence). The CDR3 length is 19 residues. Trimming took off 6 bases at V and 0 bases at J, with 24 bases between the two ends. The CDR3 sequence: CASSHRDPHRRVSYNEQFF. Here the CDR3 DNA reads TGTGCCAGCAGCCACCGGGATCCTCACCGCCGTGTCTCCTACAATGAGCAGTTCTTC.

This clonotype has only a few counts. The chain joins TRBV2 to TRBJ2-2; 7 nucleotides align to TRBD2. V lost 5 bases and J lost 7; bases outside the gene matches: 7. The CDR3 is 14 residues long. CDR1 is SNHLY, CDR2 FYNNEI, per germline. CDR3 loop: CASSSGLQHGELFF. In DNA form, the CDR3 reads TGTGCCAGCAGTTCGGGACTACAACACGGGGAGCTGTTTTTT.

This clonotype showed up just once. The rearrangement joins TRBV7-3 to TRBJ2-2; 7 positions match TRBD2. J gave up 7 bases and V 2 bases, and 4 bases lay outside the gene matches. This CDR3 has 14 residues. In germline, CDR1 is SGHTA, CDR2 FQGTGA. CDR3 DNA sequence: TGTGCCAGCAGCTTAGGCGGGAGCTTCGGGGAGCTGTTTTTT. This sequence encodes CASSLGGSFGELFF.

This clonotype was seen many times. V is TRBV6-1 and J is TRBJ1-2; no clear D. CDR1 is MNHNS, CDR2 SASEGT, per germline. There are 12 residues in the CDR3. Trimming took off 2 bases at V and 8 bases at J, with 9 bases between the two ends. CDR3 region: CASSEFLRGYTF. Written as DNA, the CDR3 is TGTGCCAGCAGTGAATTTCTCAGAGGCTACACCTTC.

This clonotype has at least ten counts. The chain carries TRBV2 and TRBJ2-5; tentatively, D is TRBD2 (6 bases). From germline, CDR1 is SNHLY and CDR2 FYNNEI. The CDR3 has 12 amino acids. Trimming removed 4 bases at V and 5 bases at J, with 8 bases between. CDR3 DNA sequence: TGTGCCAGCAGTGGGGGGGACGAGACCCAGTACTTC. It translates to CASSGGDETQYF. The variable domain in full, completed from reference TRBV2 and TRBJ2-5, reads EPEVTQTPSHQVTQMGQEVILRCVPISNHLYFYWYRQILGQKVEFLVSFYNNEISEKSEIFDDQFSVERPDGSNFTLKIRSTKLEDSAMYFCASSGGDETQYFGPGTRLLVL.

The chain combines TRBV24-1 with TRBJ1-1; 8 positions match TRBD1. This CDR3 spans 13 amino acids. Germline V CDR1 and CDR2: KGHDR, SFDVKD. V lost 10 bases and J lost 1; bases outside the gene matches: 4. CDR3 DNA sequence: TGTGCCACATCTGACAGGGGGAACACTGAAGCTTTCTTT. It specifies CATSDRGNTEAFF.

This clonotype was counted ten times or more. CDR3 region: CSVGTGSFITEAFF. CDR3 nucleotide sequence: TGCAGCGTTGGGACAGGGAGTTTCATCACTGAAGCTTTCTTT. V is TRBV29-1 and J is TRBJ1-1, with 8 bases that match TRBD1. Germline V CDR1 and CDR2: SQVTM, ANQGSEA. Trimming removed 4 bases from V and 4 bases from J; junction bases left unmatched: 8. The CDR3 extends over 14 amino acids.

This clonotype has only a few counts. The chain couples TRBV30 to TRBJ2-6, with D maybe TRBD2 (5 bases). The CDR3 spans 14 residues. Germline values: CDR1 GTSNPN, CDR2 SVGIG (reference sequence). With 5 bases removed from V and 1 base from J, the gap between germline ends came to 9 bases. CDR3 sequence reads: CAWGEGSGANVLTF. CDR3 nucleotide sequence: TGTGCCTGGGGAGAGGGATCTGGGGCCAACGTCCTGACTTTC.

This clonotype was seen repeatedly, ten times or more. The chain carries TRBV12-3 or TRBV12-4 and TRBJ2-1, with unresolved D. V lost 6 bases, J lost 8 bases, and 8 bases lay in between. The CDR3 totals 11 residues. This CDR3 is CASSRYYEQFF. The CDR3 bases are TGTGCCAGCAGCCGATACTATGAGCAGTTCTTC.

This clonotype was counted a few times. The chain is built from TRBV20-1 and TRBJ2-2; 13 nucleotides agree with TRBD2. The CDR3 is 17 residues long. J gave up 6 bases and V 4 bases, and 11 bases lay outside the gene matches. Germline V lookup: CDR1 DFQATT, CDR2 SNEGSKA (reference sequence). CDR3 sequence reads: CSATDTSGRAYPGELFF. The CDR3 DNA follows: TGCAGTGCTACTGACACTAGCGGGAGGGCGTACCCCGGGGAGCTGTTTTTT.

Comment on this clonotype: The junction differs from germline at one of its ends, possibly a read error. The CDR3 loop is CASSVDGGYTQYF. Here the CDR3 DNA reads TGTGCTAGCAGCGTCGACGGGGGGTATACGCAGTATTTT. V gene TRBV7-7 combines with J gene TRBJ2-3; 7 bases are shared with TRBD2. CDR1 SSHAT and CDR2 FNYEAQ come from the germline V gene (reference sequence). This CDR3 contains 13 residues.

This clonotype was counted many times. The chain employs TRBV11-2 and TRBJ2-3; 8 nucleotides align to TRBD2. J lost 6 bases, V lost 6 bases, and 11 bases had no gene match. This CDR3 is 15 amino acids long. The germline V gene encodes CDR1 SGHAT and CDR2 FQNNGV. The DNA for the CDR3 is TGTGCCAGCAGTGCCGGGACTAGACCCACGGATACGCAGTATTTT. Encoded protein: CASSAGTRPTDTQYF. Full variable domain (outside the CDR3, taken from reference TRBV11-2 and TRBJ2-3): EAGVAQSPRYKIIEKRQSVAFWCNPISGHATLYWYQQILGQGPKLLIQFQNNGVVDDSQLPKDRFSAERLKGVDSTLKIQPAKLEDSAVYLCASSAGTRPTDTQYFGPGTRLTVL.

This clonotype was picked up many times. The genes are TRBV18 and TRBJ2-5, with 7 bases that match TRBD2. Germline V CDR1 and CDR2: KGHSH, LQKENI. The CDR3 extends over 14 amino acids. Trimming at V came to 5 bases and at J to 5 bases, leaving 8 bases not matched to a gene. CDR3 sequence reads: CASSNAGVRETQYF. The CDR3 DNA follows: TGTGCCAGCTCAAATGCGGGAGTGAGGGAGACCCAGTACTTC.

The chain uses TRBV3-1 and TRBJ2-1, with 8 bases matching TRBD2. This CDR3 region has 15 residues. Germline V gene sequence: CDR1 LGHDT, CDR2 YNNKEL (reference sequence). The V and J ends lost 4 bases and 4 bases, in that order; junction bases with no gene match: 6. The CDR3 DNA sequence: TGTGCCAGCAGCCCCAGCGGGAGACCGTACAATGAGCAGTTCTTC. Its translation is CASSPSGRPYNEQFF.

This clonotype was detected ten times or more. This chain uses TRBV20-1 with TRBJ2-3; 12 bases fit TRBD2. This CDR3 has 14 residues. The germline CDR1 and CDR2 sequences are DFQATT and SNEGSKA (reference sequence). The J segment lost 3 bases and the V segment lost 5 bases, leaving 3 bases of the junction unmatched. Written as DNA, the CDR3 is TGCAGTGCTCTACTAGCGGGAGGTACAGATACGCAGTATTTT. This encodes CSALLAGGTDTQYF.

This clonotype was seen a handful of times. The rearrangement uses TRBV28 and TRBJ2-7, with TRBD2 identical over 13 bases. V shed 2 bases and J 2 bases; nucleotides not matched to a gene: 3. Per the germline V gene, CDR1 is MDHEN and CDR2 is SYDVKM. This CDR3 is built from 16 residues. The CDR3 loop reads CASSLPGLAGTYEQYF. CDR3 bases: TGTGCCAGCAGTTTACCGGGACTAGCGGGGACCTACGAGCAGTACTTC.

This clonotype was counted ten times or more. V gene TRBV18 combines with J gene TRBJ1-5; a weak D match, TRBD1 (6 bases). V gave up 5 bases and J gave up 0 bases, with 11 bases separating them. The CDR3 spans 15 residues. Germline V gene data show CDR1 as KGHSH and CDR2 as LQKENI. The CDR3 DNA sequence: TGTGCCAGCTCAGAACAGGGTAATAGCAATCAGCCCCAGCATTTT. The encoded protein is CASSEQGNSNQPQHF.

This clonotype was recorded at least ten times. The chain uses TRBV20-1 and TRBJ2-5; TRBD2 matches at 14 bases. Germline assignment: CDR1 DFQATT and CDR2 SNEGSKA (reference sequence). The CDR3 is made up of 17 amino acids. J gave up 3 bases and V 1 base, and 7 bases lay outside the gene matches. CDR3 loop: CSARGGLAGAEKETQYF. The CDR3 nucleotides are TGCAGTGCTAGAGGGGGACTAGCGGGAGCGGAAAAAGAGACCCAGTACTTC.

The CDR3 is CASSANLAGGTGELFF. CDR3 DNA: TGTGCCAGCAGCGCCAATCTAGCGGGAGGCACCGGGGAGCTGTTTTTT. This chain connects TRBV6-1 to TRBJ2-2; 11 positions agree with TRBD2. CDR3 length: 16 residues. Germline V gene lookup returns CDR1 MNHNS and CDR2 SASEGT. J gave up 4 bases and V 6 bases, and 7 bases lay outside the gene matches.

This clonotype was found many times. The rearrangement joins TRBV28 to TRBJ2-7; D perhaps matches TRBD2 (6 bases). Trimming took 1 base from V and 3 from J, leaving 13 bases between them. The CDR3 runs to 15 residues. Germline values: CDR1 MDHEN, CDR2 SYDVKM. The CDR3 bases are TGTGCCAGCAGTTTATTGTCCGGGAGACACTACGAGCAGTACTTC. Amino acids: CASSLLSGRHYEQYF.

This clonotype was recorded a few times. This chain uses TRBV27 with TRBJ1-5; TRBD1 matches at 7 bases. CDR1 is MNHEY, CDR2 SMNVEV, per germline (reference sequence). The CDR3 sequence is 14 residues long. V gave up 4 bases and J gave up 3 bases; unmatched junction bases: 3. The CDR3 DNA sequence: TGTGCCAGCAGTTCAGGGGGGTACAATCAGCCCCAGCATTTT. This encodes CASSSGGYNQPQHF.

This clonotype showed up many times. The gene calls are TRBV13 and TRBJ2-7; TRBD2 agrees at 11 bases. V shed 4 bases, J shed 2 bases, and the junction held 7 bases outside the gene matches. This CDR3 has 16 amino acids. Per the germline V gene, CDR1 is PRHDT and CDR2 is FYEKMQ (reference sequence). CDR3 DNA sequence: TGTGCCAGCAGCTCATCCGGGACTAGCGGCACCTACGAGCAGTACTTC. Translation gives CASSSSGTSGTYEQYF.

This clonotype was seen repeatedly, ten times or more. The chain uses TRBV7-2 and TRBJ2-5; D not certain. The CDR3 totals 13 residues. V dropped 5 bases and J dropped 6 bases, with 13 bases sitting between them. Germline CDR1 SGHTA, CDR2 FQGNSA. The DNA for the CDR3 is TGTGCCAGCAGCACGGGCCTACGGCAGACCCAGTACTTC. Encoded protein: CASSTGLRQTQYF.

In this sample, this clonotype turned up a few times. V is TRBV14 and J is TRBJ2-7; 7 nucleotides match TRBD1. Per the germline V gene, CDR1 is SGHDN and CDR2 is FVKESK. With 6 bases clipped from V and 4 bases from J, the junction kept 12 bases outside the gene matches. The length of the CDR3 is 15 residues. The DNA for the CDR3 is TGTGCCAGCAGTAGTCTGGGACAGATGGGGTACGAGCAGTACTTC. Amino acids: CASSSLGQMGYEQYF.

J is TRBJ2-4 and V is TRBV6-2 or TRBV6-3; D may correspond to TRBD1 or TRBD2 (5 bases each). In germline, CDR1 is MNHEY, CDR2 SVGEGT. The CDR3 runs to 11 residues. Trimming removed 6 bases at V and 6 bases at J, with 6 bases between. The CDR3 reads CASSGTNIQYF. The DNA of the CDR3 is TGTGCCAGCAGCGGGACAAACATTCAGTACTTC.